Listed below are T cell receptor beta chains from one sample, sequenced in a study of technical replicates of blood from a handful of donors. Profiled with immunoSEQ multiplex PCR; TCRdb holds only in-frame clones, not every one. The repertoire includes roughly 90,000 clones, 85% to 95% of them detected once, and about 0.22% sits in the top ten. Sequenced material: T cells isolated from PBMCs. The source of these receptors is a human donor in good health. The CDR3 runs from the conserved cysteine through the conserved F or W. Fields, in order: CDR3 length, D gene, V gene, J gene, clone size, CDR3 DNA, CDR3 protein. D genes are given only for firm matches. Clone size is not always given. Where it is, it says once, few, many or a class for expanded clones.

14	TRBD1	TRBV5-4	TRBJ1-1	.	TGTGCCAGCAGCTTGGGGCAGGGGGCCACTGAAGCTTTCTTT	CASSLGQGATEAFF
15	.	TRBV7-2	TRBJ2-3	.	TGTGCCAGCAGCTCCCAAGGCGGGGTCACAGATACGCAGTATTTT	CASSSQGGVTDTQYF
15	TRBD2	TRBV28	TRBJ2-3	once	TGTGCCAGCAGATTTAGCGGGATAGAGGCAGATACGCAGTATTTT	CASRFSGIEADTQYF
16	.	TRBV7-8	TRBJ1-6	once	TGTGCCAGCAGCTTCCTTCCAGGGATCTTAAATTCACCCCTCCACTTT	CASSFLPGILNSPLHF
14	.	TRBV2	TRBJ2-7	.	TGTGCCAGCAGTGCCATCAAGGAGTCCTACGAGCAGTACTTC	CASSAIKESYEQYF
13	TRBD2	TRBV6-5	TRBJ2-7	.	TGTGCCAGCAGCAGGACTAGGTTTCACGAGCAGTACTTC	CASSRTRFHEQYF
14	.	TRBV19	TRBJ2-7	.	TGTGCCAGTAGTATAGTACCAGGGGGGTACGAGCAGTACTTC	CASSIVPGGYEQYF
13	.	TRBV6-6	TRBJ2-5	.	TGTGCCAGCAGTGGGCAGGCGCAAGAGACCCAGTACTTC	CASSGQAQETQYF
15	TRBD1	TRBV13	TRBJ1-6	.	TGTGCCAGCAGCTTAGTCGGGACAGGGACTTCACCCCTCCACTTT	CASSLVGTGTSPLHF
14	.	TRBV28	TRBJ2-5	.	TGTGCCAGCAGTTTGTATTCGACAGGAGAGACCCAGTACTTC	CASSLYSTGETQYF
16	.	TRBV2	TRBJ1-4	.	TGTGCCAGCAGTGAACTTCCCGGACAGAGTAATGAAAAACTGTTTTTT	CASSELPGQSNEKLFF
16	.	TRBV5-3	TRBJ1-4	.	TGTGCCAGACACCAAAACCGACAAACCCCAAATGAAAAACTGTTTTTT	CARHQNRQTPNEKLFF
15	.	TRBV4-2	TRBJ1-1	.	TGTGCCAGCAGCCAAGTAGAAGGGGCCCAGTATGAAGCTTTCTTT	CASSQVEGAQYEAFF
13	TRBD1	TRBV13	TRBJ1-2	.	TGTGCCAGCAGACGGACAGGGGGCGGGATGAACACCTTC	CASRRTGGGMNTF
15	.	TRBV5-1	TRBJ2-5	.	TGCGCCAGCAGCTTGCTGTTTAACGGCCAAGAGACCCAGTACTTC	CASSLLFNGQETQYF
14	TRBD2	TRBV7-8	TRBJ2-7	.	TGTGCCAGCAGCTCGAGACTAGCGGGCCACGAGCAGTACTTC	CASSSRLAGHEQYF
12	.	TRBV13	TRBJ2-1	.	TGTGCCAGCAGCTTAGTATCTGTGGAGCAGTTCTTC	CASSLVSVEQFF
15	.	TRBV15	TRBJ1-5	.	TGTGCCACCAGCAGAGAACCTCAGGGTTATCAGCCCCAGCATTTT	CATSREPQGYQPQHF
16	.	TRBV4-1	TRBJ2-7	.	TGCGCCAGCAGCCAGGCCGACTTGGTGACCTTTGGTGAGCAGTACTTC	CASSQADLVTFGEQYF
16	TRBD1	TRBV5-1	TRBJ1-1	.	TGCGCCAGCAGCCGCGACACCGGGACAGGGAACACTGAAGCTTTCTTT	CASSRDTGTGNTEAFF
21	TRBD2	TRBV19	TRBJ2-3	.	TGTGCCAGTAGTACAAAAACGAAAATACAAGGACTAGCGGGAAGCACAGATACGCAGTATTTT	CASSTKTKIQGLAGSTDTQYF
13	.	TRBV5-6	TRBJ1-4	.	TGTGCCAGCAGCGTTCTCCGGGGTGAAAAACTGTTTTTT	CASSVLRGEKLFF
12	.	TRBV5-6	TRBJ1-6	.	TGTGCCAGCAGCCTAGGATATTCACCCCTCCACTTT	CASSLGYSPLHF
14	TRBD2	TRBV2	TRBJ2-3	.	TGTGCCAGCAGCCAAGCGGGAGGGCCAGATACGCAGTATTTT	CASSQAGGPDTQYF
11	.	TRBV5-1	TRBJ2-5	.	TGCGCCAGCAGCTTTCGAGAGACCCAGTACTTC	CASSFRETQYF
15	.	TRBV27	TRBJ2-7	once	TGTGCCAGCAGTTTTTCGGGGGGCTTTGAGCACGAGCAGTACTTC	CASSFSGGFEHEQYF
14	.	TRBV30	TRBJ2-7	.	TGTGCCTGGAGGGGGGCAGGGCCGACCTACGAGCAGTACTTC	CAWRGAGPTYEQYF
16	TRBD1	TRBV6-4	TRBJ2-1	.	TGTGCCAGCAGTGACCTCCCCGGGGACAGGGGCAATGAGCAGTTCTTC	CASSDLPGDRGNEQFF